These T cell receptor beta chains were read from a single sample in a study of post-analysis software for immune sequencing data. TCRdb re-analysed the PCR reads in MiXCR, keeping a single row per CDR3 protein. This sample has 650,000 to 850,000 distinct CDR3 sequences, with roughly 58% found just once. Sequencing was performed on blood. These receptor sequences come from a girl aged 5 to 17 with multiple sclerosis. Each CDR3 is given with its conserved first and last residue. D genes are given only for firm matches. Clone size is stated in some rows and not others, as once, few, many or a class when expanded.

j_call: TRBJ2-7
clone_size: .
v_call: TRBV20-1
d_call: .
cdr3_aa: CSANKGRNGYEQYF
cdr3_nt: TGCAGTGCTAATAAGGGACGAAATGGCTACGAGCAGTACTTC

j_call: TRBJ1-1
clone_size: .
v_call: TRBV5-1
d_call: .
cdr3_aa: CASSLETGGKTEAFF
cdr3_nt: TGCGCCAGCAGCTTGGAAACCGGGGGAAAAACTGAAGCTTTCTTT

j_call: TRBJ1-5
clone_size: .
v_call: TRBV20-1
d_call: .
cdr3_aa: CSARDPGDYQPQHF
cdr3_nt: TGCAGTGCTAGAGATCCAGGGGATTATCAGCCCCAGCATTTT

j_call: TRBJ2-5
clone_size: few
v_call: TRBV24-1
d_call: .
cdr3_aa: CATSDSSRSTGNPQETQYF
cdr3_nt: TGTGCCACCAGTGATTCTTCCCGCTCTACAGGGAACCCCCAAGAGACCCAGTACTTC

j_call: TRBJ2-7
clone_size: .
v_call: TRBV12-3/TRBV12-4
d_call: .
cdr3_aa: CASSPRAAGFYEQYF
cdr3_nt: TGTGCCAGCAGTCCTAGGGCAGCAGGATTCTACGAGCAGTACTTC

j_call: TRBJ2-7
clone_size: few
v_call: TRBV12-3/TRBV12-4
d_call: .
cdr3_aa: CASKQGYEQYF
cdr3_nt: TGTGCCAGCAAACAGGGTTACGAGCAGTACTTC

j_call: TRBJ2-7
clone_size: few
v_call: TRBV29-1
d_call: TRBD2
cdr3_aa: CSVAGSGVLYEQYF
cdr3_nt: TGCAGCGTTGCGGGTAGCGGGGTCCTTTACGAGCAGTACTTC

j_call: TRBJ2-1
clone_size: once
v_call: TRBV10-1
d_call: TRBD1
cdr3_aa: CASSESGQAYNEQFF
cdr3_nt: TGCGCCAGCAGTGAGTCAGGACAGGCCTACAATGAGCAGTTCTTC

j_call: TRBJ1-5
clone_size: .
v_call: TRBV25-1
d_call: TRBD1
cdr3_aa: CASSPDRGLRNQPQHF
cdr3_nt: TGTGCCAGCAGTCCGGACAGGGGGCTCCGGAATCAGCCCCAGCATTTT

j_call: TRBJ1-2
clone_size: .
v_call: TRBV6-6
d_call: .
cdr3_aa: CASSRGRAPGDYGYTF
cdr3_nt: TGTGCCAGCAGCCGGGGAAGGGCACCGGGGGACTATGGCTACACCTTC

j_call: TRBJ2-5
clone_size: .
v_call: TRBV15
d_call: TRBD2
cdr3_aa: CATSRVGASGVETQYF
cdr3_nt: TGTGCCACCAGCAGAGTGGGGGCTAGCGGGGTAGAGACCCAGTACTTC

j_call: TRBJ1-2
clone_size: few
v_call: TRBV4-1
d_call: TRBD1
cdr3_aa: CASSQGQLGAGGYTF
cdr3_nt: TGCGCCAGCAGCCAGGGACAGTTAGGAGCTGGCGGCTACACCTTC

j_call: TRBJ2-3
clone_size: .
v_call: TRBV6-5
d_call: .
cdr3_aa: CASRLPGSETQYF
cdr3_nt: TGTGCCAGCAGGCTCCCGGGATCTGAAACGCAGTATTTT

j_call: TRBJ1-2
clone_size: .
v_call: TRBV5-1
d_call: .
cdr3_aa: CASSLSVDSYGYTF
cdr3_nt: TGCGCCAGCAGCTTGTCAGTGGACAGCTATGGCTACACCTTC